The rows below give T cell receptor beta chains drawn from one sample of a study of blood T cell repertoires in COVID-19. TCRdb keeps only in-frame clones here, not all; method: immunoSEQ multiplex PCR. Of some 250,000 clones in the sample, around 88% were seen once. Sequenced material: peripheral blood. These receptors all stem from a woman aged 25 to 45 who had recovered from COVID-19. CDR3s include the opening cysteine and the closing phenylalanine or tryptophan. The D gene is left open where the match is weak. Where a row states a size, it is once, few, many or the class of an expanded clone; other rows omit it.

d_call: -
cdr3_length: 13
v_call: TRBV13
j_call: TRBJ2-5
clone_size: -
cdr3_nt: TGTGCCAGCAGCTCCCACAGTGGAGAGACCCAGTACTTC
cdr3_aa: CASSSHSGETQYF

d_call: -
cdr3_length: 15
v_call: TRBV5-1
j_call: TRBJ1-6
clone_size: few
cdr3_nt: TGCGCCAGCAGCCCCGCAGGAGGGGATAATTCACCCCTCCACTTT
cdr3_aa: CASSPAGGDNSPLHF

d_call: -
cdr3_length: 13
v_call: TRBV13
j_call: TRBJ2-3
clone_size: -
cdr3_nt: TGTGCCAGCAGCCCGCGGGTCACAGATACGCAGTATTTT
cdr3_aa: CASSPRVTDTQYF

d_call: -
cdr3_length: 14
v_call: TRBV6-6
j_call: TRBJ2-5
clone_size: -
cdr3_nt: TGTGCCAGCAGTTACGGACAGCTCCAAGAGACCCAGTACTTC
cdr3_aa: CASSYGQLQETQYF

d_call: TRBD1
cdr3_length: 13
v_call: TRBV7-9
j_call: TRBJ1-2
clone_size: -
cdr3_nt: TGTGCAACCAGGGCGGGACAGGGATCCGGCTACACCTTC
cdr3_aa: CATRAGQGSGYTF

d_call: -
cdr3_length: 14
v_call: TRBV29-1
j_call: TRBJ1-2
clone_size: -
cdr3_nt: TGCAGCGTTGAACCCCCGGGACAAGTCTATGGCTACACCTTC
cdr3_aa: CSVEPPGQVYGYTF

d_call: -
cdr3_length: 15
v_call: TRBV6-1
j_call: TRBJ1-1
clone_size: -
cdr3_nt: TGTGCCAGCAGTGAAAAATTGTGGCCAAACACTGAAGCTTTCTTT
cdr3_aa: CASSEKLWPNTEAFF

d_call: -
cdr3_length: 14
v_call: TRBV19
j_call: TRBJ2-5
clone_size: -
cdr3_nt: TGTGCCAGTAGTATCACGACACTCCAAGAGACCCAGTACTTC
cdr3_aa: CASSITTLQETQYF

d_call: TRBD1
cdr3_length: 16
v_call: TRBV29-1
j_call: TRBJ1-3
clone_size: once
cdr3_nt: TGCAGCGTTGCTGGGACAGACGCCAGCTCTGGAAGCACCATATATTTT
cdr3_aa: CSVAGTDASSGSTIYF

d_call: -
cdr3_length: 14
v_call: TRBV7-9
j_call: TRBJ2-7
clone_size: -
cdr3_nt: TGTGCCAGCAGCTCTCGGGGGGCGGCCTACGAGCAGTACTTC
cdr3_aa: CASSSRGAAYEQYF

d_call: TRBD2
cdr3_length: 16
v_call: TRBV15
j_call: TRBJ2-3
clone_size: -
cdr3_nt: TGTGCCACCAGCAGAGATAATAGCGGGGGGGCAGATACGCAGTATTTT
cdr3_aa: CATSRDNSGGADTQYF

d_call: TRBD1
cdr3_length: 15
v_call: TRBV13
j_call: TRBJ2-1
clone_size: -
cdr3_nt: TGTGCCAGCAGCGCAGACAGGGGGCTGGGGGATGAGCAGTTCTTC
cdr3_aa: CASSADRGLGDEQFF

d_call: TRBD2
cdr3_length: 16
v_call: TRBV11-2
j_call: TRBJ2-3
clone_size: -
cdr3_nt: TGTGCCAGCAGCTTAGTTAGCGGGGGGCCGGGAGATACGCAGTATTTT
cdr3_aa: CASSLVSGGPGDTQYF

d_call: -
cdr3_length: 11
v_call: TRBV27
j_call: TRBJ2-3
clone_size: -
cdr3_nt: TGTGCCAGCAGGATTTGGGGAGTGCAGTATTTT
cdr3_aa: CASRIWGVQYF

d_call: TRBD1
cdr3_length: 16
v_call: TRBV11-1
j_call: TRBJ2-1
clone_size: -
cdr3_nt: TGTGCCAGCAGCATGCGTGGACAGGGAAGAAGGGATGAGCAGTTCTTC
cdr3_aa: CASSMRGQGRRDEQFF

d_call: -
cdr3_length: 12
v_call: TRBV19
j_call: TRBJ2-5
clone_size: once
cdr3_nt: TGTGCCAGTAGTATCGAGGGAGAGACCCAGTACTTC
cdr3_aa: CASSIEGETQYF

d_call: -
cdr3_length: 15
v_call: TRBV9
j_call: TRBJ2-1
clone_size: -
cdr3_nt: TGTGCCAGCAGCCCCGGGGGAAGCTCCTACAATGAGCAGTTCTTC
cdr3_aa: CASSPGGSSYNEQFF

d_call: -
cdr3_length: 16
v_call: TRBV5-4
j_call: TRBJ1-2
clone_size: -
cdr3_nt: TGTGCCATAAACTTTAAGTCGGTCAGGGGAGTGAATGGCTACACCTTC
cdr3_aa: CAINFKSVRGVNGYTF

d_call: -
cdr3_length: 13
v_call: TRBV4-1
j_call: TRBJ1-3
clone_size: -
cdr3_nt: TGCGCCAGCAGCCAAGAAAGGGAGAACACCATATATTTT
cdr3_aa: CASSQERENTIYF

d_call: -
cdr3_length: 13
v_call: TRBV27
j_call: TRBJ1-2
clone_size: -
cdr3_nt: TGTGCCAGCAGTCTCTTCCCCAACTATGGCTACACCTTC
cdr3_aa: CASSLFPNYGYTF

d_call: TRBD2
cdr3_length: 14
v_call: TRBV7-3
j_call: TRBJ2-3
clone_size: -
cdr3_nt: TGTGCCAGCAGCTTAACAGGGACTACATTTACGCAGTATTTT
cdr3_aa: CASSLTGTTFTQYF

d_call: TRBD1
cdr3_length: 15
v_call: TRBV6-1
j_call: TRBJ2-7
clone_size: once
cdr3_nt: TGTGCCAGCAGTGAAAGAGGCACAGGGGCCTACGAGCAGTACTTC
cdr3_aa: CASSERGTGAYEQYF

d_call: -
cdr3_length: 17
v_call: TRBV6-1
j_call: TRBJ1-2
clone_size: -
cdr3_nt: TGTGCCAGCAGTGTCGCGGCAGGGCGGCCCGGAAACTATGGCTACACCTTC
cdr3_aa: CASSVAAGRPGNYGYTF

d_call: -
cdr3_length: 14
v_call: TRBV6-6
j_call: TRBJ1-3
clone_size: -
cdr3_nt: TGTGCCAGCAGTTATTCCAGGGGAGGAAACACCATATATTTT
cdr3_aa: CASSYSRGGNTIYF

d_call: TRBD2
cdr3_length: 16
v_call: TRBV19
j_call: TRBJ2-1
clone_size: -
cdr3_nt: TGTGCCAGTAGTCAGCCTAGCGGGGCGACCTACAATGAGCAGTTCTTC
cdr3_aa: CASSQPSGATYNEQFF

d_call: TRBD1
cdr3_length: 14
v_call: TRBV6-5
j_call: TRBJ2-7
clone_size: -
cdr3_nt: TGTGCCAGCAGTATGACAGGGGCTTCCTACGAGCAGTACTTC
cdr3_aa: CASSMTGASYEQYF

d_call: -
cdr3_length: 14
v_call: TRBV3-1/TRBV3-2
j_call: TRBJ2-7
clone_size: -
cdr3_nt: TGTGCCAGCAGTCACCTAGGAGCTGAGAACGAGCAGTACTTC
cdr3_aa: CASSHLGAENEQYF

d_call: TRBD2
cdr3_length: 18
v_call: TRBV3-1/TRBV3-2
j_call: TRBJ2-7
clone_size: -
cdr3_nt: TGTGCCAGCAGCCAAGAGGGGGAACTAGCGGGGGTTGGCTACGAGCAGTACTTC
cdr3_aa: CASSQEGELAGVGYEQYF

d_call: TRBD1
cdr3_length: 15
v_call: TRBV18
j_call: TRBJ2-2
clone_size: -
cdr3_nt: TGTGCCAGCTCACCACGGACAGGTTACACCGGGGAGCTGTTTTTT
cdr3_aa: CASSPRTGYTGELFF

d_call: TRBD1
cdr3_length: 14
v_call: TRBV3-1/TRBV3-2
j_call: TRBJ1-1
clone_size: -
cdr3_nt: TGTGCCAGCAGCCAATTGACAGGGATGACTGAAGCTTTCTTT
cdr3_aa: CASSQLTGMTEAFF

d_call: TRBD1
cdr3_length: 15
v_call: TRBV3-1/TRBV3-2
j_call: TRBJ2-5
clone_size: few
cdr3_nt: TGTGCCAGCAGCCAAGACAGGGGGCTCGGTGAGACCCAGTACTTC
cdr3_aa: CASSQDRGLGETQYF